This T cell receptor beta chain derives from a study of monozygotic twins with inflammatory bowel disease. With regard to this clonotype: Its matching antigen is unknown.

Germline V gives CDR1 MNHNY, CDR2 SVGAGI (reference sequence). The CDR3 spans 14 residues. Broader study findings: The existence of one strong signal or clonotype linked to IBD lacked support.

Template switching appended UMIs that held a 6-nucleotide sample barcode. TCRalpha and TCRbeta cDNA went through two nested PCRs of around 15 and 9 cycles. Reanalyzing the 5' RACE reads, TCRdb keeps one entry per CDR3 protein, without DNA. This repertoire includes fewer than 400,000 distinct CDR3 sequences. Blood (approximately 2.5 ml) was collected from every donor individually. The chain couples TRBV6-6 to TRBJ1-4; as DNA is missing, the TRBD1 call by TCRdb cannot be tested. Sequencing used blood. The TCR comes from a human donor with ulcerative colitis or Crohn's disease, or a healthy co-twin of an affected twin (not recorded which). The CDR3 loop is CASYPTGSNEKLFF.